These 32 T cell receptor beta chains were sequenced from one sample in a study of blood T cell repertoires in COVID-19 (dated by TCRdb to about 2020). Library preparation was by the immunoSEQ multiplex PCR assay. This immuneACCESS table, as held by TCRdb, lists in-frame sequences with V and J called but not all clones. Of the missing ones, under half trace to an unresolved V gene in checked studies; the others have no known cause. The table for this sample lists about 28,000 clones; approximately 80% of them were counted only once. Jointly, the top ten make up approximately 16% of the sample. Material: peripheral blood. The receptors here all came from a man aged 65 to 85 with active COVID-19.

The rearrangement joins TRBV11-3 to TRBJ2-2; 10 bases line up with TRBD1. This CDR3 comprises 15 residues. From germline, CDR1 is SGHNT and CDR2 YENEEA. V trimming: 4 bases; J trimming: 4 bases; junction bases outside the gene matches: 3. The CDR3, as DNA: TGTGCCAGCAGCTCCCGGACAGGGGGCACCGGGGAGCTGTTTTTT. Protein sequence: CASSSRTGGTGELFF. Based on the CDR3 plus reference TRBV11-3 and TRBJ2-2, the full variable domain is EAGVVQSPRYKIIEKKQPVAFWCNPISGHNTLYWYLQNLGQGPELLIRYENEEAVDDSQLPKDRFSAERLKGVDSTLKIQPAELGDSAVYLCASSSRTGGTGELFFGEGSRLTVL.

The rearrangement joins TRBV4-3 to TRBJ2-3; 7 nucleotides agree with TRBD2. The V gene's germline CDR1 is LGHNA and CDR2 YSLEER. The CDR3 loop spans 14 amino acids. V trimming: 3 bases; J trimming: 2 bases; junction bases outside the gene matches: 2. CDR3 nucleotides: TGCGCCAGCAGCCAGGGGGACTACACAGATACGCAGTATTTT. Translated: CASSQGDYTDTQYF.

The table lists this clone with a few counts. This rearrangement joins TRBV12-3 or TRBV12-4 to TRBJ1-2; D gene unclear. The CDR3 covers 12 residues. Trimming pared 5 bases from V and 5 bases from J, leaving 9 bases between. CDR3: CASSAGPYGYTF. The CDR3 nucleotides are TGTGCCAGCAGTGCTGGCCCTTATGGCTACACCTTC.

The chain couples TRBV11-2 to TRBJ2-7; perhaps TRBD2 as D (6 bases). V was cut by 5 bases and J by 0 bases, with 14 bases left in between. This CDR3 spans 15 amino acids. Germline values: CDR1 SGHAT, CDR2 FQNNGV. CDR3 sequence (DNA): TGTGCCAGCAGCCAGGCCCGGGGGAACTCCTACGAGCAGTACTTC. This sequence encodes CASSQARGNSYEQYF.

The CDR3 nucleotides read TGCGCCAGCTCCGTTGCGGGGGGTTCAGATACGCAGTATTTT. As protein: CASSVAGGSDTQYF. The chain employs TRBV4-1 and TRBJ2-3; the match to TRBD2 covers 8 bases. Germline assignment: CDR1 MGHRA and CDR2 YSYEKL. V trimming: 8 bases; J trimming: 4 bases; junction bases outside the gene matches: 8. The CDR3 totals 14 residues.

The gene calls are TRBV6-1 and TRBJ1-5, with D perhaps matching TRBD1 (5 bases). The CDR3 runs 16 residues. With 4 bases removed from V and 4 bases from J, the gap between germline ends came to 17 bases. Per the germline V gene, CDR1 is MNHNS and CDR2 is SASEGT. The DNA for the CDR3 is TGTGCCAGCAGTGGGAAGGTTGGACACTTTAATCAGCCCCAGCATTTT. Protein: CASSGKVGHFNQPQHF.

The J gene is TRBJ2-7, the V gene TRBV7-9; D gene uncertain. Germline lookup yields CDR1 SEHNR and CDR2 FQNEAQ (reference sequence). This CDR3 contains 11 residues. Between the trimmed V and J ends, which lost 4 bases and 3 bases, there was a span of 4 bases. As DNA, the CDR3 is TGTGCCAGCAGCTCCCTCTACGAGCAGTACTTC. This translates into CASSSLYEQYF.

The genes are TRBV4-1 and TRBJ1-2; TRBD1 matches at 7 bases. Germline lookup yields CDR1 MGHRA and CDR2 YSYEKL. Trimming at V came to 4 bases and at J to 4 bases, leaving 15 bases not matched to a gene. The length of the CDR3 is 17 residues. CDR3 in DNA: TGCGCCAGCAGCCCCTTTAGTCAGGGGGTAATAGGCTATGGCTACACCTTC. It yields the protein CASSPFSQGVIGYGYTF.

The chain employs TRBV2 and TRBJ1-3, with D perhaps TRBD1 (6 bases). Germline lookup yields CDR1 SNHLY and CDR2 FYNNEI. The CDR3 consists of 14 residues. V lost 4 bases and J 7 bases, leaving 14 bases between the germline ends. This CDR3 is CASSVTGLGNTIYF. The CDR3 nucleotides read TGTGCCAGCAGTGTGACAGGCCTCGGGAACACCATATATTTT.

The rearrangement uses TRBV11-3 and TRBJ2-1; D possibly corresponds to TRBD2 (6 bases). This CDR3 is built from 17 residues. The germline CDR1 and CDR2 sequences are SGHNT and YENEEA. V was shortened by 1 base and J by 0 bases, with 13 bases between the two germline ends. The DNA of the CDR3 is TGTGCCAGCAGCTTAGGAACTAGCAGCCGCTCCTACAATGAGCAGTTCTTC. As protein: CASSLGTSSRSYNEQFF.

CDR3 sequence reads: CASSYYGGGEQYF. Here the CDR3 DNA reads TGTGCCAGCAGCTATTACGGGGGTGGGGAGCAGTACTTC. The V call is TRBV6-2 or TRBV6-3, the J call TRBJ2-7; possibly TRBD2 for D (6 bases). Looked up from germline, CDR1 is MNHEY and CDR2 is SVGEGT. This CDR3 contains 13 residues. The V end lost 6 bases, the J end lost 7 bases, and 16 bases lay between the germline ends.

This chain uses TRBV19 with TRBJ1-2; perhaps TRBD1 as D (5 bases). This CDR3 spans 15 amino acids. Germline-derived CDR1 and CDR2 are LNHDA and SQIVND (reference sequence). V was pared by 1 base and J by 2 bases, with 11 bases between. The CDR3, as DNA: TGTGCCAGTAGTATAGTGGCAGGGCGGAACTATGGCTACACCTTC. It encodes CASSIVAGRNYGYTF.

The chain carries TRBV5-4 and TRBJ1-2; no clear D. CDR1 and CDR2 from the germline V gene are SGHNT and YYREEE (reference sequence). Trimming cost V 0 bases and J 2 bases, with 8 bases left between them. CDR3 length equals 14 residues. The CDR3 bases are TGTGCCAGCAGCTTGGATGCGGGCAACTATGGCTACACCTTC. Amino acid sequence: CASSLDAGNYGYTF. The whole variable domain, filled in from reference TRBV5-4 and TRBJ1-2, reads ETGVTQSPTHLIKTRGQQVTLRCSSQSGHNTVSWYQQALGQGPQFIFQYYREEENGRGNFPPRFSGLQFPNYSSELNVNALELDDSALYLCASSLDAGNYGYTFGSGTRLTVV.

In this sample, this clone turned up a few times. V gene TRBV5-8 combines with J gene TRBJ2-2; a weak D match, TRBD1 (6 bases). Germline V gene lookup returns CDR1 SGHTS and CDR2 YDEGEE. This CDR3 contains 14 residues. V dropped 4 bases and J dropped 1 base, with 8 bases sitting between them. The CDR3: CASSPTGNTGELFF. DNA for the CDR3: TGTGCCAGCAGCCCGACAGGGAACACCGGGGAGCTGTTTTTT.

The rearrangement links TRBV18 to TRBJ1-2, with 9 bases fitting TRBD1. The CDR3 spans 14 residues. Germline-derived CDR1 and CDR2 are KGHSH and LQKENI. Germline trimming cut 1 base from V and 10 bases from J; bases unmatched to any gene: 7. Written as DNA, the CDR3 is TGTGCCAGCTCACCACAAAGGACAGGGGTCCTCTACACCTTC. Encoded protein: CASSPQRTGVLYTF.

The sample holds a few counts of this clone. CDR3 nucleotides: TGCGCCAGCAGCTTAGGTTTTGGACAGGGTGGGGAGCAGTACTTC. It translates to CASSLGFGQGGEQYF. The chain couples TRBV5-1 to TRBJ2-7, with TRBD1 matching over 8 bases. The CDR3 length is 15 residues. Germline loops: CDR1 SGHRS, CDR2 YFSETQ. J gave up 7 bases and V 2 bases, and 11 bases lay outside the gene matches.

The chain is built from TRBV7-2 and TRBJ1-6, with D perhaps matching TRBD1 (5 bases). This CDR3 has 13 residues. Germline V gives CDR1 SGHTA, CDR2 FQGNSA. The CDR3, as DNA: TGTGGGGGGGGGAGCTCCTATAATTCACCCCTCCACTTT. This sequence encodes CGGGSSYNSPLHF.

V gene TRBV28 combines with J gene TRBJ2-7; TRBD1 matches at 9 bases. Germline CDR1 and CDR2: MDHEN and SYDVKM. V lost 2 bases and J lost 9; bases outside the gene matches: 11. The CDR3 is 15 amino acids. Here the CDR3 reads CASSLRSPTGGRQYF. CDR3 DNA sequence: TGTGCCAGCAGTTTAAGGTCCCCCACAGGGGGCAGGCAGTACTTC. Using reference TRBV28 and TRBJ2-7 for the parts outside the CDR3, the full variable domain is DVKVTQSSRYLVKRTGEKVFLECVQDMDHENMFWYRQDPGLGLRLIYFSYDVKMKEKGDIPEGYSVSREKKERFSLILESASTNQTSMYLCASSLRSPTGGRQYFGPGTRLTVT.

This chain connects TRBV5-1 to TRBJ1-4; D unresolved. Trimming pared 0 bases from V and 4 bases from J, leaving 7 bases between. The germline V gene has CDR1 SGHRS and CDR2 YFSETQ. The CDR3 is 14 residues long. Here the CDR3 reads CASSLGQSNEKLFF. The CDR3 nucleotides are TGCGCCAGCAGCTTGGGGCAAAGTAATGAAAAACTGTTTTTT.

This clone showed up just a few times. This chain uses TRBV29-1 with TRBJ2-7; no firm D call. This CDR3 spans 12 amino acids. Looked up from germline, CDR1 is SQVTM and CDR2 is ANQGSEA. With 2 bases removed from V and 1 base from J, the gap between germline ends came to 6 bases. CDR3 DNA: TGCAGCGTTGAATCCCAGTCCTACGAGCAGTACTTC. Translated, it gives CSVESQSYEQYF.

The rearrangement uses TRBV6-5 and TRBJ1-1; possibly TRBD1 for D (6 bases). The length of the CDR3 is 14 residues. The V and J ends lost 7 bases and 0 bases respectively, with 12 bases between them. The germline V gene encodes CDR1 MNHEY and CDR2 SVGAGI. The CDR3 DNA reads TGTGCCAGCACCACAAGGGGGATGAACACTGAAGCTTTCTTT. It is translated as CASTTRGMNTEAFF.

The V gene is TRBV3-1 (or the pseudogene TRBV3-2), the J gene TRBJ1-1, with TRBD1 as a possible D gene (6 bases). V lost 4 bases to trimming and J lost 1 base, with 10 bases between them. CDR3 length: 14 residues. Germline CDR1 reads LGHDT; CDR2 reads YNNKEL (reference sequence). CDR3 protein: CASSRDTWNTEAFF. The CDR3 region has the DNA TGTGCCAGCAGCCGGGACACATGGAACACTGAAGCTTTCTTT.

V and J are TRBV5-1 and TRBJ1-1, with D hard to call. V lost 0 bases and J lost 2, with 11 bases in between. The CDR3 has 15 residues. Germline lookup yields CDR1 SGHRS and CDR2 YFSETQ. The CDR3 nucleotides read TGCGCCAGCAGCTTGGAGTTTCGGGATAACACTGAAGCTTTCTTT. Translating gives CASSLEFRDNTEAFF.

This sequence joins TRBV29-1 and TRBJ2-3; D call uncertain. CDR3 length: 11 amino acids. V lost 4 bases to trimming and J lost 2 bases, with 4 bases between them. CDR1 and CDR2 from the germline V gene are SQVTM and ANQGSEA. The CDR3 DNA follows: TGCAGCGTTGGGCCCACAGATACGCAGTATTTT. The encoded protein is CSVGPTDTQYF.

The J gene is TRBJ1-5, the V gene TRBV6-6; TRBD1 might be the D (6 bases). Deletions cut 5 bases from V and 9 bases from J, with 20 bases between. The CDR3 covers 15 residues. Germline V gives CDR1 MNHNY, CDR2 SVGAGI (reference sequence). CDR3 in amino acids: CASSDHRAPGTPQHF. The CDR3 region has the DNA TGTGCCAGCAGTGATCACAGGGCCCCGGGTACGCCCCAGCATTTT.

The V and J genes are TRBV5-4 and TRBJ2-3; the match to TRBD2 covers 8 bases. The germline V gene has CDR1 SGHNT and CDR2 YYREEE (reference sequence). With V trimmed by 1 base and J by 9 bases, 13 bases remained unmatched. There are 16 residues in the CDR3. The DNA for the CDR3 is TGTGCCAGCAGCTTGCTCGGGGGGGAACGACGTAAGACGCAGTATTTT. Translating gives CASSLLGGERRKTQYF. Using reference TRBV5-4 and TRBJ2-3 for the parts outside the CDR3, the full variable domain is ETGVTQSPTHLIKTRGQQVTLRCSSQSGHNTVSWYQQALGQGPQFIFQYYREEENGRGNFPPRFSGLQFPNYSSELNVNALELDDSALYLCASSLLGGERRKTQYFGPGTRLTVL.

CDR3 bases: TGTGCCAGCAGCACCTCGGGACAGAGAAGGGCCGGGGAGCTGTTTTTT. Its protein product is CASSTSGQRRAGELFF. The V call is TRBV11-3, the J call TRBJ2-2, with TRBD1 identical over 7 bases. CDR3 length: 16 amino acids. J lost 6 bases, V lost 5 bases, and 12 bases had no gene match. Looked up from germline, CDR1 is SGHNT and CDR2 is YENEEA.

The J gene is TRBJ2-7, the V gene TRBV7-6; D remains unclear. V lost 5 bases to trimming and J lost 4 bases, with 12 bases between them. The germline CDR1 and CDR2 sequences are SGHVS and FNYEAQ. This CDR3 comprises 13 residues. CDR3 sequence (DNA): TGTGCCAGCAGCCCCGAGCAGGATTACGAGCAGTACTTC. Encoded protein: CASSPEQDYEQYF. Full variable domain (missing parts from reference TRBV7-6 and TRBJ2-7): GAGVSQSPRYKVTKRGQDVALRCDPISGHVSLYWYRQALGQGPEFLTYFNYEAQQDKSGLPNDRFSAERPEGSISTLTIQRTEQRDSAMYRCASSPEQDYEQYFGPGTRLTVT.

The rearrangement joins TRBV27 to TRBJ1-2; D unresolved. Germline CDR1 MNHEY, CDR2 SMNVEV (reference sequence). V gave up 7 bases and J gave up 3 bases, with 15 bases separating them. The CDR3 has 14 amino acids. The CDR3 nucleotides are TGTGCCAGCATCATGCAGCAGGATCACTATGGCTACACCTTC. Translated: CASIMQQDHYGYTF.

This sequence joins TRBV7-2 and TRBJ2-5, with D hard to call. The CDR3 is 11 amino acids. The V gene lost 5 bases and the J gene lost 4 bases, with 5 bases spanning the gap. Germline lookup yields CDR1 SGHTA and CDR2 FQGNSA. The CDR3 sequence: CASSPGETQYF. The CDR3 nucleotides read TGTGCCAGCAGCCCGGGAGAGACCCAGTACTTC.

The chain recombines TRBV11-2 with TRBJ2-3; D gene uncertain. Trimming shortened V by 5 bases and J by 1 base, and 16 bases separated the two germline ends. There are 16 residues in the CDR3. Germline V lookup: CDR1 SGHAT, CDR2 FQNNGV. In nucleotides, the CDR3 is TGTGCCAGCAGCCATTATAGGCAGCGACGCACAGATACGCAGTATTTT. Its translation: CASSHYRQRRTDTQYF.

V is TRBV28 and J is TRBJ1-2; 7 positions agree with TRBD1. The CDR3 totals 13 residues. V shed 10 bases, J shed 8 bases, and the junction held 13 bases outside the gene matches. The germline CDR1 and CDR2 sequences are MDHEN and SYDVKM. CDR3 residues: CATRDSAVNGYTF. CDR3 in DNA: TGTGCCACAAGGGACAGTGCAGTCAACGGCTACACCTTC.